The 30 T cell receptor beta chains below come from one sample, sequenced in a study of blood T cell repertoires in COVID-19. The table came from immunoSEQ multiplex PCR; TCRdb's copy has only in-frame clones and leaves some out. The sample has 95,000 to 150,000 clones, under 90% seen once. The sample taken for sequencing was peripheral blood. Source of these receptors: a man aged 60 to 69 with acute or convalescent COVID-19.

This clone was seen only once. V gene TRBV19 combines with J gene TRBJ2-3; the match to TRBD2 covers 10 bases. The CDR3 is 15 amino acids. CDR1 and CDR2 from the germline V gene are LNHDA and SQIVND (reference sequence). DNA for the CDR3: TGTGCGACCGAACCCACTAGCGGGATTTGGGATACGCAGTATTTT. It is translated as CATEPTSGIWDTQYF.

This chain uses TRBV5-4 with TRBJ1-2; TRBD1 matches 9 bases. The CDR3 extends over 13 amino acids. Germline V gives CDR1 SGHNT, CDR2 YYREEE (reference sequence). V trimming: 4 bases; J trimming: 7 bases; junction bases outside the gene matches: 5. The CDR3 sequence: CASSLGTGSGYTF. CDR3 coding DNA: TGTGCCAGCAGCCTCGGGACAGGGAGTGGCTACACCTTC.

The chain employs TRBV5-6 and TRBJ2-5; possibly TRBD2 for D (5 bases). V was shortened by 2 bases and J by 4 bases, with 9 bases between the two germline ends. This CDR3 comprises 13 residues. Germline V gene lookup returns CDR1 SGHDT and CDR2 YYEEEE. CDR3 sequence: CASSFSGGETQYF. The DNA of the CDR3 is TGTGCCAGCAGCTTTTCAGGAGGAGAGACCCAGTACTTC.

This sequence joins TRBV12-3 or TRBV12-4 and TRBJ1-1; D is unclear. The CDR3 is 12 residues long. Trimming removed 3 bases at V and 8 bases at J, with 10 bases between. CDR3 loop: CASSLRTGEAFF. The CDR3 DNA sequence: TGTGCCAGCAGTTTGAGGACTGGGGAAGCTTTCTTT.

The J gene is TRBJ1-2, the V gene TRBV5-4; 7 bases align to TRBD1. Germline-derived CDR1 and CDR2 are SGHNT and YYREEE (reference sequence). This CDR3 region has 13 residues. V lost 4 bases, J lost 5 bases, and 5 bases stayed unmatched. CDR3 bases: TGTGCCAGCAGCGGCGGGGACAGATATGGCTACACCTTC. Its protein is CASSGGDRYGYTF.

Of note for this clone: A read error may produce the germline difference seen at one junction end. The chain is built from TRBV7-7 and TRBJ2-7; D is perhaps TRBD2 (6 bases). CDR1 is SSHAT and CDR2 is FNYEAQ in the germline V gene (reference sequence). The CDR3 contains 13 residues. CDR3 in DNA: TGTGCTAGCAGCCCGGGAGAGTCCTACGAGCAGTACTTC. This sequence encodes CASSPGESYEQYF.

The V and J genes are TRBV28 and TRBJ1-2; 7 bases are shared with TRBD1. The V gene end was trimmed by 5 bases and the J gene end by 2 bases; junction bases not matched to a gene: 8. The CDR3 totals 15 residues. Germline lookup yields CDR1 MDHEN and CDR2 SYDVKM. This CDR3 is CASSPPKGANYGYTF. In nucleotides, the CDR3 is TGTGCCAGCAGTCCCCCCAAGGGGGCGAACTATGGCTACACCTTC.

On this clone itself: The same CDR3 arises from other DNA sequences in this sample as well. The CDR3 region has the DNA TGTGCCAGCAGTACAGGATCTGGGGCCAACGTCCTGACTTTC. Translated, it gives CASSTGSGANVLTF. The genes are TRBV2 and TRBJ2-6, with a weak D call TRBD1 (5 bases). The CDR3 loop spans 14 amino acids. V lost 5 bases and J lost 1, with 6 bases in between. The germline V gene has CDR1 SNHLY and CDR2 FYNNEI.

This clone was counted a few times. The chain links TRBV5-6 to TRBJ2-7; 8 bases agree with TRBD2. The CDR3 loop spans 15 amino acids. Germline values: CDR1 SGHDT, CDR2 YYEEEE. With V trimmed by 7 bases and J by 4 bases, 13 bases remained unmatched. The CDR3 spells CASGPLAGSFYEQYF. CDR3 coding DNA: TGTGCCAGCGGGCCGCTAGCGGGTTCCTTTTACGAGCAGTACTTC.

The CDR3 sequence is CASTRENEQFF. In nucleotides, the CDR3 is TGTGCCAGCACTCGGGAGAATGAGCAGTTCTTC. V gene TRBV7-9 combines with J gene TRBJ2-1; D may be TRBD2 (6 bases). The CDR3 sequence is 11 residues long. V lost 7 bases and J 7 bases, leaving 8 bases between the germline ends. The germline gives CDR1 SEHNR, CDR2 FQNEAQ (reference sequence). The full variable domain, rest sourced from reference TRBV7-9 and TRBJ2-1, is DTGVSQNPRHKITKRGQNVTFRCDPISEHNRLYWYRQTLGQGPEFLTYFQNEAQLEKSRLLSDRFSAERPKGSFSTLEIQRTEQGDSAMYLCASTRENEQFFGPGTRLTVL.

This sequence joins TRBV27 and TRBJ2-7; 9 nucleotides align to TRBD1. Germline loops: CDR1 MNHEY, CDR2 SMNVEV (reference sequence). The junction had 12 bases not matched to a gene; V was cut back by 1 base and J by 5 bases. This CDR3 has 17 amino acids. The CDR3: CASSLFPPRDRVNEQYF. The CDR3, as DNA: TGTGCCAGCAGTTTATTCCCCCCCCGGGACAGGGTAAACGAGCAGTACTTC.

The CDR3 is CASSQTGGEAGTIYF. The DNA of the CDR3 is TGTGCCAGCAGTCAAACAGGGGGCGAAGCTGGCACCATATATTTT. V and J are TRBV11-1 and TRBJ1-3, with 9 bases aligning to TRBD1. Germline lookup yields CDR1 SGHAT and CDR2 FQDESV (reference sequence). V gave up 6 bases and J gave up 9 bases; unmatched junction bases: 12. The CDR3 has 15 residues.

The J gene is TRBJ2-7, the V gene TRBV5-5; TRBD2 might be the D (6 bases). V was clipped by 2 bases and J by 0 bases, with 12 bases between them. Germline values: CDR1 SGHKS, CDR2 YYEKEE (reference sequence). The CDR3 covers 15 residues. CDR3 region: CASSFAPSDSYEQYF. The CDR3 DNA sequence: TGTGCCAGCAGCTTCGCACCTAGCGACTCCTACGAGCAGTACTTC.

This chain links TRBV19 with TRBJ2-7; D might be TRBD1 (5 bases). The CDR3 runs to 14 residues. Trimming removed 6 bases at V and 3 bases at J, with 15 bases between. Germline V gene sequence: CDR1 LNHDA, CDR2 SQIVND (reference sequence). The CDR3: CASRSDSDSYEQYF. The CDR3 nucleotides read TGTGCCAGTAGGAGTGACAGTGACAGCTACGAGCAGTACTTC.

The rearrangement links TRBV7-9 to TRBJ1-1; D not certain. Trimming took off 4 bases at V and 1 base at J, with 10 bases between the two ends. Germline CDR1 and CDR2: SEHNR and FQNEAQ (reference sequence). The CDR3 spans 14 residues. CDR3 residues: CASSSFRGNTEAFF. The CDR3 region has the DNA TGTGCCAGCAGCTCCTTTCGGGGGAACACTGAAGCTTTCTTT.

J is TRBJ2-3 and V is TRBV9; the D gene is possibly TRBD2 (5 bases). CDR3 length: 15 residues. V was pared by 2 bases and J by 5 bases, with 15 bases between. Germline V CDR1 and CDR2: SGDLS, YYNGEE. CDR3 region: CASSVRGRREDTQYF. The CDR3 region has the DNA TGTGCCAGCAGCGTTCGAGGGCGCCGGGAAGATACGCAGTATTTT.

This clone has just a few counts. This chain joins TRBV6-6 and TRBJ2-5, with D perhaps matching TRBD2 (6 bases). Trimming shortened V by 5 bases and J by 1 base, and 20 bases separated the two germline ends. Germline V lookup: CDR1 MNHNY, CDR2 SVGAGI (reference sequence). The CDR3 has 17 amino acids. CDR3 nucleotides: TGTGCCAGCAGTCCCCGAGAGTGGGGGGACCTCCAAGAGACCCAGTACTTC. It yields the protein CASSPREWGDLQETQYF.

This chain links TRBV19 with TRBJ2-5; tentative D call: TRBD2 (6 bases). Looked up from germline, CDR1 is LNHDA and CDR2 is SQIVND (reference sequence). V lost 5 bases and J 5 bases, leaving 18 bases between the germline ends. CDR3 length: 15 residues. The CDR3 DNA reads TGTGCCAGTAGTGGATATCAGGCGGGAAGGGAGACCCAGTACTTC. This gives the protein CASSGYQAGRETQYF.

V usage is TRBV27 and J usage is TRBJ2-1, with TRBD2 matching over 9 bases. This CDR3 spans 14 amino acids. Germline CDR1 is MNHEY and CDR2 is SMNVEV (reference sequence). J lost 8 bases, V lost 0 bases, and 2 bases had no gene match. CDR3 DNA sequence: TGTGCCAGCAGTTTATCTAGCGGGAGATATGAGCAGTTCTTC. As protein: CASSLSSGRYEQFF.

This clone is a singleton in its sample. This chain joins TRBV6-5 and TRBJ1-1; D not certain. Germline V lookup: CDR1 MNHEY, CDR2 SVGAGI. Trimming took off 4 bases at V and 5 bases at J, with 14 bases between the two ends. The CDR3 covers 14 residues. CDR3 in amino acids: CASSLLGKVTEAFF. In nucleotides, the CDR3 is TGTGCCAGCAGTTTACTAGGAAAGGTAACTGAAGCTTTCTTT.

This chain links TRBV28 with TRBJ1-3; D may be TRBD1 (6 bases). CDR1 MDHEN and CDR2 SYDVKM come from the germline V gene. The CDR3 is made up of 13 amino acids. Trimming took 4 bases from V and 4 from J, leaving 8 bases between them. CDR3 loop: CASSSGQGNTIYF. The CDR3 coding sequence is TGTGCCAGCAGTTCCGGACAGGGAAACACCATATATTTT.

CDR3 region: CASSFGSWETQYF. CDR3 in DNA: TGTGCCAGCAGCTTCGGGAGCTGGGAGACCCAGTACTTC. The genes are TRBV27 and TRBJ2-5; D might be TRBD2 (6 bases). The CDR3 loop spans 13 amino acids. Trimming cost V 6 bases and J 5 bases, with 13 bases left between them. Germline lookup yields CDR1 MNHEY and CDR2 SMNVEV (reference sequence).

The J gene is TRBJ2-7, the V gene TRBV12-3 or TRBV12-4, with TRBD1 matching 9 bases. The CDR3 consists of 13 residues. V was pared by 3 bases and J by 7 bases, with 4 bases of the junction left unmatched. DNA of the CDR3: TGTGCCAGCAGTTTCGGGACAGGGCGGGAGCAGTACTTC. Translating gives CASSFGTGREQYF.

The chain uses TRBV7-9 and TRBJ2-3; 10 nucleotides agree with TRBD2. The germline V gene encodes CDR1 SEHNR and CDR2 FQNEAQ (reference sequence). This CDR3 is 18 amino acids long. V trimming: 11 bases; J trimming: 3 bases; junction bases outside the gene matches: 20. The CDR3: CAGREFEREGQGTDTQYF. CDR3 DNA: TGTGCCGGGAGAGAGTTTGAGCGGGAGGGCCAGGGAACAGATACGCAGTATTTT.

The CDR3 region has the DNA TGTGCCAGCATTGAGGTAACAGGTTATCAGCCCCAGCATTTT. Encoded protein: CASIEVTGYQPQHF. This rearrangement joins TRBV28 to TRBJ1-5; tentatively, D is TRBD1 (5 bases). V was clipped by 7 bases and J by 5 bases, with 15 bases between them. This CDR3 contains 14 residues. The germline gives CDR1 MDHEN, CDR2 SYDVKM.

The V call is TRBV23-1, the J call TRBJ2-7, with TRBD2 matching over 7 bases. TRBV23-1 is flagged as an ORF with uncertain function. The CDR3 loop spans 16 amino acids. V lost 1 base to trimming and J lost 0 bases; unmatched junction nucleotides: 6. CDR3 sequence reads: CASSQLSREGSYEQYF. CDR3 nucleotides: TGCGCCAGCAGTCAATTGTCCAGGGAGGGCTCCTACGAGCAGTACTTC.

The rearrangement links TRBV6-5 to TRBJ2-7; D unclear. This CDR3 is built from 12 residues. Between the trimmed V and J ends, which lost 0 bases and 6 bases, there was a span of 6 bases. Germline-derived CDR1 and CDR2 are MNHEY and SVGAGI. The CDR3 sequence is CASSYSPGEQYF. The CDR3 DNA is TGTGCCAGCAGTTACTCCCCCGGCGAGCAGTACTTC.

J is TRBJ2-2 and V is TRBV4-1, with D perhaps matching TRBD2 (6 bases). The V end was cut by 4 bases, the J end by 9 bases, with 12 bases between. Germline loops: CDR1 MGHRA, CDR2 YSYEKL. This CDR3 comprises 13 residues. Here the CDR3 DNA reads TGCGCCAGCAGCCCGGGGGATCGGAGGGAGCTGTTTTTT. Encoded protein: CASSPGDRRELFF.

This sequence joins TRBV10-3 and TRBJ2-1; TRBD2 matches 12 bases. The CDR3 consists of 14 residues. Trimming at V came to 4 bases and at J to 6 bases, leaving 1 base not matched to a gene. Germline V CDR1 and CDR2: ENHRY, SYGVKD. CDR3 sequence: CAISGTSGINEQFF. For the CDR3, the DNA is TGTGCCATCAGTGGGACTAGCGGGATCAATGAGCAGTTCTTC.

This chain's CDR3 is CASTPSPTWEQYF. In nucleotides, the CDR3 is TGTGCCAGCACCCCTAGCCCTACTTGGGAGCAGTACTTC. The chain has TRBV7-9 and TRBJ2-7; D is perhaps TRBD2 (5 bases). Trimming removed 7 bases from V and 7 bases from J, with 17 bases in between. The CDR3 runs to 13 residues. CDR1 and CDR2 from the germline V gene are SEHNR and FQNEAQ (reference sequence).